The 21 T cell receptor beta chains below all came from one sample that was sequenced in a study of T cell responses to AZD1222 COVID-19 vaccine. Measured with immunoSEQ multiplex PCR; TCRdb has only the in-frame clones, and not every one. The table shows about 140,000 clones, with about 91% occurring only once. The specimen comprised peripheral blood, sampled on day 0 of AZD1222 vaccination. These receptor sequences come from an adult in good health.

CDR3 DNA sequence: TGTGCCAGCAGCCAACGTAGACAGGGTCCCAACACTGAAGCTTTCTTT. This sequence encodes CASSQRRQGPNTEAFF. The chain joins TRBV4-2 to TRBJ1-1; 7 bases agree with TRBD1. V lost 2 bases to trimming and J lost 2 bases; unmatched junction nucleotides: 8. Germline V gives CDR1 LGHNA, CDR2 YNFKEQ. CDR3 length: 16 residues.

J is TRBJ2-7 and V is TRBV5-8; TRBD2 is a possible D gene (6 bases). Germline CDR1 and CDR2: SGHTS and YDEGEE. This CDR3 contains 16 residues. The V end was cut by 2 bases, the J end by 0 bases, with 15 bases between. The CDR3: CASSFDIAVSSYEQYF. In DNA form, the CDR3 reads TGTGCCAGCAGCTTCGATATAGCGGTAAGCTCCTACGAGCAGTACTTC.

CDR3 region: CASSVDSLPGTGLSPLHF. In DNA, the CDR3 is TGTGCCAGCAGCGTAGATAGCCTGCCCGGGACAGGCCTCTCTCCCCTCCACTTT. The gene calls are TRBV9 and TRBJ1-6, with 8 nucleotides matching TRBD1. After removal of 0 bases from V and 13 bases from J, the junction contained 18 bases not matched to a gene. The germline V gene encodes CDR1 SGDLS and CDR2 YYNGEE. CDR3 size: 18 residues.

The chain joins TRBV19 to TRBJ1-4; 9 bases line up with TRBD1. The CDR3 runs 16 residues. V was pared by 8 bases and J by 2 bases, with 9 bases of the junction left unmatched. The germline CDR1 and CDR2 sequences are LNHDA and SQIVND (reference sequence). CDR3 nucleotides: TGTGCCAGTTGGCCGGGACAGGGATATACTAATGAAAAACTGTTTTTT. It is translated as CASWPGQGYTNEKLFF.

The chain uses TRBV18 and TRBJ1-4; TRBD1 matches 8 bases. Per germline, CDR1 KGHSH and CDR2 LQKENI. Unmatched junction bases numbered 6, after V lost 5 bases and J lost 4 bases. This CDR3 is built from 15 residues. CDR3 region: CASSTGTGINEKLFF. The CDR3 DNA follows: TGTGCCAGCTCAACGGGGACAGGAATTAATGAAAAACTGTTTTTT.

This sequence joins TRBV28 and TRBJ1-5, with D possibly TRBD1 on 5 matching bases. The CDR3 runs to 12 residues. Per germline, CDR1 MDHEN and CDR2 SYDVKM. V was clipped by 6 bases and J by 6 bases, with 9 bases between them. The CDR3 reads CASRDGGQPQHF. CDR3 nucleotide sequence: TGTGCCAGCAGGGATGGGGGTCAGCCCCAGCATTTT. The entire variable domain, with the rest obtained from reference TRBV28 and TRBJ1-5, is as follows: DVKVTQSSRYLVKRTGEKVFLECVQDMDHENMFWYRQDPGLGLRLIYFSYDVKMKEKGDIPEGYSVSREKKERFSLILESASTNQTSMYLCASRDGGQPQHFGDGTRLSIL.

This chain uses TRBV10-2 with TRBJ2-2; weak D call: TRBD2 (6 bases). CDR1 WSHSY and CDR2 SAAADI come from the germline V gene. This CDR3 spans 14 amino acids. The V end was cut by 8 bases, the J end by 7 bases, with 17 bases between. The CDR3 DNA reads TGCGCCAGCGCCGGGTTTAGCGGTATCGGGGAGCTGTTTTTT. Protein sequence: CASAGFSGIGELFF.

This clone came up a few times. This chain uses TRBV28 with TRBJ1-2; TRBD1 might be the D (6 bases). V was trimmed by 6 bases and J by 3 bases, leaving 14 bases between them. The CDR3 is 14 residues long. Looked up from germline, CDR1 is MDHEN and CDR2 is SYDVKM. The CDR3: CASRPGTKHYGYTF. The CDR3 region has the DNA TGTGCCAGCAGGCCCGGGACAAAGCACTATGGCTACACCTTC.

This clone was found a few times. The chain is built from TRBV6-4 and TRBJ2-3, with 8 bases matching TRBD2. Trimming took 5 bases from V and 9 from J; bases not matched to a gene: 16. The germline gives CDR1 MRHNA, CDR2 SNTAGT. The CDR3 covers 16 residues. CDR3 sequence: CASSPTSDGATGTQYF. CDR3 sequence (DNA): TGTGCCAGCAGTCCGACTAGCGATGGTGCCACTGGGACGCAGTATTTT.

The chain carries TRBV27 and TRBJ1-2; 12 bases line up with TRBD1. With 5 bases clipped from V and 8 bases from J, the junction kept 9 bases outside the gene matches. There are 15 residues in the CDR3. Germline V gives CDR1 MNHEY, CDR2 SMNVEV (reference sequence). The CDR3 DNA sequence: TGTGCCAGCAGTCCGTCGGGACAGGGGGCTGGAGGCTACACCTTC. It encodes CASSPSGQGAGGYTF.

The V and J genes are TRBV9 and TRBJ1-2; D is perhaps TRBD1 (6 bases). Germline CDR1 is SGDLS and CDR2 is YYNGEE. CDR3 length: 16 residues. Trimming removed 3 bases from V and 0 bases from J, with 15 bases in between. Here the CDR3 reads CASSDRQALANYGYTF. The CDR3 nucleotides are TGTGCCAGCAGCGACAGACAGGCCTTAGCTAACTATGGCTACACCTTC.

This chain joins TRBV28 and TRBJ2-5; 7 bases line up with TRBD1. After removal of 5 bases from V and 1 base from J, the junction contained 4 bases not matched to a gene. Germline CDR1 and CDR2: MDHEN and SYDVKM. The CDR3 has 14 residues. CDR3 amino acids: CASSPGTAQETQYF. CDR3 DNA: TGTGCCAGCAGTCCTGGGACAGCCCAAGAGACCCAGTACTTC.

The chain has TRBV12-5 and TRBJ1-2; tentatively, D is TRBD1 (5 bases). V lost 6 bases and J lost 0, with 17 bases in between. The germline V gene has CDR1 LGHNT and CDR2 FRNRAP. The CDR3 is 16 residues long. Here the CDR3 reads CASGRPGGATNYGYTF. The DNA for the CDR3 is TGTGCTAGTGGCCGTCCAGGAGGGGCTACTAACTATGGCTACACCTTC.

V usage is TRBV20-1 and J usage is TRBJ2-7; tentative D call: TRBD2 (6 bases). Germline lookup yields CDR1 DFQATT and CDR2 SNEGSKA (reference sequence). V dropped 3 bases and J dropped 0 bases, with 15 bases sitting between them. The CDR3 contains 15 residues. The CDR3 loop reads CSASWIGSPSYEQYF. The CDR3 bases are TGCAGTGCTAGTTGGATCGGGAGTCCCTCCTACGAGCAGTACTTC.

This rearrangement joins TRBV27 to TRBJ2-1, with 8 nucleotides matching TRBD1. Germline assignment: CDR1 MNHEY and CDR2 SMNVEV (reference sequence). The ends lost 8 bases at V and 12 bases at J; junction bases unmatched: 15. CDR3 length: 14 residues. The CDR3 loop is CASHPTGGWGAQFF. Written as DNA, the CDR3 is TGTGCCAGCCATCCTACAGGGGGGTGGGGAGCGCAGTTCTTC.

This sequence joins TRBV5-5 and TRBJ1-6, with a possible D match to TRBD1 (6 bases). This CDR3 is 16 amino acids long. Trimming stripped 4 bases from V and 6 bases from J, with 17 bases between. Looked up from germline, CDR1 is SGHKS and CDR2 is YYEKEE (reference sequence). CDR3: CASSAYRARGNSPLHF. CDR3 coding DNA: TGTGCCAGCAGCGCCTACAGGGCACGCGGTAATTCACCCCTCCACTTT.

This clone was recorded only once. This sequence joins TRBV5-6 and TRBJ1-1, with a weak D call TRBD1 (6 bases). Germline lookup yields CDR1 SGHDT and CDR2 YYEEEE. This CDR3 is built from 17 residues. V was cut by 0 bases and J by 2 bases, with 17 bases left in between. CDR3 loop: CASSLDGPDSDNTEAFF. CDR3 coding DNA: TGTGCCAGCAGCTTGGATGGCCCGGACAGCGACAACACTGAAGCTTTCTTT.

The chain links TRBV6-2 or TRBV6-3 to TRBJ1-5; tentatively, D is TRBD1 (5 bases). Trimming shortened V by 2 bases and J by 5 bases, and 16 bases separated the two germline ends. This CDR3 has 16 residues. CDR1 and CDR2 from the germline V gene are MNHEY and SVGEGT. In DNA, the CDR3 is TGTGCCAGCAGTTACGGGGGGACGGGGCCCTATCAGCCCCAGCATTTT. It codes for CASSYGGTGPYQPQHF.

J is TRBJ2-1 and V is TRBV5-1; TRBD2 matches at 10 bases. Looked up from germline, CDR1 is SGHRS and CDR2 is YFSETQ. Unmatched junction bases numbered 2, after V lost 0 bases and J lost 5 bases. This CDR3 region has 15 residues. CDR3 region: CASSLASGSNNEQFF. CDR3 DNA sequence: TGCGCCAGCAGCTTGGCTAGCGGGAGTAACAATGAGCAGTTCTTC.

This rearrangement joins TRBV7-8 to TRBJ1-3, with D perhaps matching TRBD1 (6 bases). CDR3 length: 15 amino acids. CDR1 is SGHVS, CDR2 FQNEAQ, per germline. V lost 2 bases to trimming and J lost 2 bases, with 10 bases between them. As DNA, the CDR3 is TGTGCCAGCAGCTTAACACAGGGAGCTGGAAACACCATATATTTT. This translates into CASSLTQGAGNTIYF.

This rearrangement joins TRBV5-8 to TRBJ2-7; D is unclear. V dropped 5 bases and J dropped 12 bases, with 12 bases sitting between them. Germline loops: CDR1 SGHTS, CDR2 YDEGEE. The CDR3 contains 10 residues. The CDR3 spells CASRRFGSYF. The CDR3 coding sequence is TGTGCCAGCAGGAGATTCGGGTCGTACTTC.